What follows is one TCR beta chain and its context. Its antigen is unidentified. Expressed TCRB transcripts were sequenced after all isolated RNA was converted to cDNA. TCRdb keeps only in-frame clones here, not all; method: immunoSEQ multiplex PCR. The sample records over 100,000 clones, approximately 37% being singletons. This sample is part of a study of beta chain features in type 1 diabetes. Regarding the study as a whole: The study found fewer insertions and more deletions at VDJ junctions in type 1 diabetes patients. Naive, central memory and regulatory TCRB repertoires appeared more similar among patients than healthy donors. Shorter TCRB CDR3s, moderately but significantly so, marked every one of the four CD4+ subsets in Type 1 diabetes patients.

Sorting that relied on CD45RO/CCR7/CD25/CD127/CD95/CD27 yielded CD4+ naive, central memory, regulatory and stem cell-like memory cells. Germline lookup yields CDR1 SEHNR and CDR2 FQNEAQ (reference sequence). This CDR3 is 17 amino acids long. V dropped 5 bases and J dropped 6; count of bases not matched to a gene: 18. The gene calls are TRBV7-9 and TRBJ2-7; 8 bases line up with TRBD1. Sequences were obtained from stem cell memory CD4+ T cells from blood. The receptor comes from a woman aged 18-35 years in good health. Written as DNA, the CDR3 is TGTGCCAGCAGCGCCGGGACAGGAAGAGCGGACTCCGCCGAGCAGTACTTC. Its protein is CASSAGTGRADSAEQYF.